This T cell receptor (beta chain) was captured by sequencing in a study of T cells in women clearing cervical HPV infection. Regarding this clone: From the germline J gene comes the end of the CDR3, since the read stops 3 residues before it.

TCRdb's copy holds only in-frame clones and misses some; the assay was immunoSEQ multiplex PCR. In total, the table holds about 20,000 clones. The V and J ends lost 9 bases and 4 bases, in that order; junction bases with no gene match: 7. In germline, CDR1 is LNHDA, CDR2 SQIVND (reference sequence). CDR3 length: 13 residues. The clonotype comes from a woman aged 18-70 years with a cervical HPV16 infection that either progressed to CIN3+ or cleared (not recorded which). The source material was blood buffy coat. This chain links TRBV19 with TRBJ1-2; 8 positions agree with TRBD1. Incomplete CDR3 DNA: TGTGCCAGCCGCGGACAGGGCTCCTATGGC. Translation: CASRGQGSYG. The complete CDR3 protein is CASRGQGSYGYTF. Full variable domain (rest looked up from reference TRBV19 and TRBJ1-2): DGGITQSPKYLFRKEGQNVTLSCEQNLNHDAMYWYRQDPGQGLRLIYYSQIVNDFQKGDIAEGYSVSREKKESFPLTVTSAQKNPTAFYLCASRGQGSYGYTFGSGTRLTVV.